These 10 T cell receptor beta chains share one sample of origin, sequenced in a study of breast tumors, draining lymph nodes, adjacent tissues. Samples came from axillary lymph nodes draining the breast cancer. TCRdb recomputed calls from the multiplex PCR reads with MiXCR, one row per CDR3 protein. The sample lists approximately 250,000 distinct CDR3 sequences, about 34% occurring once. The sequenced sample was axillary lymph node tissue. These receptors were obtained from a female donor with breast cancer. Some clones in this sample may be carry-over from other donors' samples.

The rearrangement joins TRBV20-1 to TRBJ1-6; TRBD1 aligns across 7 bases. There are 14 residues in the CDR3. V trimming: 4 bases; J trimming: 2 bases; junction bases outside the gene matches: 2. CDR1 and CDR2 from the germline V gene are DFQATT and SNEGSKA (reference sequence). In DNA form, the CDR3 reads TGCAGTGCTACTGGACAGGCCTATAATTCACCCCTCCACTTT. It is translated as CSATGQAYNSPLHF.

CDR3 sequence (DNA): TGTGCCAGCTCACGGCAGGATGGGGGGAATGAGCAGTTCTTC. It yields the protein CASSRQDGGNEQFF. V gene TRBV18 combines with J gene TRBJ2-1; TRBD2 might be the D (6 bases). V shed 4 bases and J shed 7 bases, with 14 bases lying between them. CDR3 length equals 14 residues. The germline V gene encodes CDR1 KGHSH and CDR2 LQKENI.

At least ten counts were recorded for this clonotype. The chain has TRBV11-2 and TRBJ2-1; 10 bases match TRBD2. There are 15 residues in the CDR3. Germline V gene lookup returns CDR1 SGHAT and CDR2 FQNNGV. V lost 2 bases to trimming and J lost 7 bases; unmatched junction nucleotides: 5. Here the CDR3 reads CASSLLAGGPNEQFF. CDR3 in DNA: TGTGCCAGCAGCTTATTAGCGGGGGGTCCTAATGAGCAGTTCTTC.

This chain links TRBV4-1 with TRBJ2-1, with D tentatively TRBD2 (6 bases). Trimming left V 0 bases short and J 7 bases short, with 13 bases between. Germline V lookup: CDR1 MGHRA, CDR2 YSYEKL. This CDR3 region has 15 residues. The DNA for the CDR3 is TGCGCCAGCAGCCAAGATCCTGGGGGGAGGAATGAGCAGTTCTTC. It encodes CASSQDPGGRNEQFF.

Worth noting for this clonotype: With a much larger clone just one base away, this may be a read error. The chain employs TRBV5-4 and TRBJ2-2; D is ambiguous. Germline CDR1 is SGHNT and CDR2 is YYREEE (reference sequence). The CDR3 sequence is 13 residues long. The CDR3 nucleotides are TGTGCCCGCAGCTCCGCCTGGGGCGGGGAGCTGTTTTTT. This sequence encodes CARSSAWGGELFF.

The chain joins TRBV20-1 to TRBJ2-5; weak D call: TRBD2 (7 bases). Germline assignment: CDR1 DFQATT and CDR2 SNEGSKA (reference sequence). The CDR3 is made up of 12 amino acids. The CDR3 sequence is CSPGGRGETQYF. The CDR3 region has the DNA TGCAGCCCCGGGGGGCGAGGGGAGACCCAGTACTTC.

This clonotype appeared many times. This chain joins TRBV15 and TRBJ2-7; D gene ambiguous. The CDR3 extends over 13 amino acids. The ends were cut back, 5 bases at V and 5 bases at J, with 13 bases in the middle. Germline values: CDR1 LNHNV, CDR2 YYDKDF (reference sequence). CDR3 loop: CATSGIFGHEQYF. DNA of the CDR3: TGTGCCACCAGCGGAATCTTTGGCCACGAGCAGTACTTC.

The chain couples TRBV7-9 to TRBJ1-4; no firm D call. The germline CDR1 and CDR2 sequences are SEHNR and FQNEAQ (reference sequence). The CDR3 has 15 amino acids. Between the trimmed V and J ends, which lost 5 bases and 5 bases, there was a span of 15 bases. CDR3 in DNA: TGTGCCAGCAGCCCAAGGGTTGGTGGGAATGAAAAACTGTTTTTT. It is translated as CASSPRVGGNEKLFF.

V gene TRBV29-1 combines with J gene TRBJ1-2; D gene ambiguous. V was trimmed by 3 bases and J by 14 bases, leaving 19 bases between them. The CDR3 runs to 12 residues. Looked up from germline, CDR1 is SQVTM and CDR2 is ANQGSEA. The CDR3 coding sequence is TGCAGCGTTGATAGGATTAGGGCGGCTTGGACCTTC. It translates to CSVDRIRAAWTF.

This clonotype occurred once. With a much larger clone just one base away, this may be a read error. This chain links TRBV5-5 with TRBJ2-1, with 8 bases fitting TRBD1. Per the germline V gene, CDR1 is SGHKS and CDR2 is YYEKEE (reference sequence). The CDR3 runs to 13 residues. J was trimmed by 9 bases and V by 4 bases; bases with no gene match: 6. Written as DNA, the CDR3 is TGTGCCAGCAGCCCGGACAGGGCGATTGAGCAGTTCTTC. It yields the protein CASSPDRAIEQFF.